The clone carrying this T cell receptor (beta chain) was observed once. The data belong to a study of blood T cell repertoires in COVID-19. Study background: COVID-19 samples, acute and convalescent, were from the United States, Italy and Spain. Sample material is recorded as cDNA or gDNA derived from T cells, B-cell-depleted T cells, or PBMCs.

Under the authors' procedure: From reference gene primer amplification, estimates of nucleated cell counts were derived. Some clones are missing from TCRdb's copy, which holds only in-frame ones; the method was immunoSEQ multiplex PCR. V, J and clone size are taken as reported in that table, and D and trimming were inferred from the DNA itself. In the table there are more than 85,000 clones, 75% to 85% of which are singletons. Trimming removed 3 bases from V and 4 bases from J; junction bases left unmatched: 5. Germline CDR1 reads LNHDA; CDR2 reads SQIVND (reference sequence). The CDR3 runs to 15 residues.

This chain links TRBV19 with TRBJ1-2, with TRBD1 matching 10 bases. Sequenced material: peripheral blood. The clonotype originates from a woman older than 75 with active or convalescent COVID-19. The CDR3 DNA is TGTGCCAGTAGTATGGGGGACAGGGGATCCTATGGCTACACCTTC. This encodes CASSMGDRGSYGYTF.